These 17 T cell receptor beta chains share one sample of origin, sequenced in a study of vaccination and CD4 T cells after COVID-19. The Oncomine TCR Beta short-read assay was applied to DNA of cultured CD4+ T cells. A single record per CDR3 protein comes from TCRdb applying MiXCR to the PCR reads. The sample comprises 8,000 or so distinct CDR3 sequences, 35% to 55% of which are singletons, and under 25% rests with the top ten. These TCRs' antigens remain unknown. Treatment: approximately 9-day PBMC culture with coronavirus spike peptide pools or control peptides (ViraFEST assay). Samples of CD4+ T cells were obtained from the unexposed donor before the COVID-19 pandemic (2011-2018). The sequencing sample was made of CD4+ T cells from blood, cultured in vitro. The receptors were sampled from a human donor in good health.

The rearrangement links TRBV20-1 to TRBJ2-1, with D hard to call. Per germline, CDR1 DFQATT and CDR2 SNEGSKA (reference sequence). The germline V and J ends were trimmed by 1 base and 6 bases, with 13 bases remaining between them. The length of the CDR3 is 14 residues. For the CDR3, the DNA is TGCAGTGCTAGAGTCGGCCATAGGGTCAATGAGCAGTTCTTC. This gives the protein CSARVGHRVNEQFF.

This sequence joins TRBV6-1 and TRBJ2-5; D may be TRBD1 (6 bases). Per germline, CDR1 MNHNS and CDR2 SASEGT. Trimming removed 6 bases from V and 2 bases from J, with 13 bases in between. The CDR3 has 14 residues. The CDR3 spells CASRLTGSQETQYF. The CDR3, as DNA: TGTGCCAGCAGGCTGACAGGTTCTCAAGAGACCCAGTACTTC.

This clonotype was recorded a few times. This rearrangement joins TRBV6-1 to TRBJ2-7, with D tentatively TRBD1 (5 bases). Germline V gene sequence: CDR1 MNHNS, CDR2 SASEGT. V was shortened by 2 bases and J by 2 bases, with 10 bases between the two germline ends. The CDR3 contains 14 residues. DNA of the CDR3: TGTGCCAGCAGTGAACAGGGTTGGGCCTACGAGCAGTACTTC. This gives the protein CASSEQGWAYEQYF.

CDR3 in amino acids: CASSPQPQAAYEQYF. The CDR3 DNA reads as TGTGCCAGTAGTCCTCAACCACAAGCGGCCTACGAGCAGTACTTC. The rearrangement uses TRBV19 and TRBJ2-7; TRBD2 is a possible D gene (5 bases). CDR3 length: 15 amino acids. Between the trimmed V and J ends, which lost 5 bases and 2 bases, there was a span of 16 bases. Germline V gene lookup returns CDR1 LNHDA and CDR2 SQIVND (reference sequence).

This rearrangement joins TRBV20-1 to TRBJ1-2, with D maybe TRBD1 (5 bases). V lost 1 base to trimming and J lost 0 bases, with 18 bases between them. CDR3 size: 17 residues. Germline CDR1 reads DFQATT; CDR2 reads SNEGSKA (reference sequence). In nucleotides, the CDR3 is TGCAGTGCTAGAGTTCTTCGCCGGAGGGGTACTAACTATGGCTACACCTTC. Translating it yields CSARVLRRRGTNYGYTF.

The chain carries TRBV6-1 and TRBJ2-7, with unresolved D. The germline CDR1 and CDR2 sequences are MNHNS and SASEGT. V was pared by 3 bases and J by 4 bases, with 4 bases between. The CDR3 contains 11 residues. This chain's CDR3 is CASSDKYEQYF. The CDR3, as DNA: TGTGCCAGCAGTGATAAGTACGAGCAGTACTTC.

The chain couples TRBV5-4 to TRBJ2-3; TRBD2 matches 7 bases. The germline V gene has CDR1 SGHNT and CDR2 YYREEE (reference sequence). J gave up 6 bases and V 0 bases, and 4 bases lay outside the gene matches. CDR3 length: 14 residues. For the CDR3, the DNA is TGTGCCAGCAGCTTGGCTGGGGGGGGGGATACGCAGTATTTT. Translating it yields CASSLAGGGDTQYF.

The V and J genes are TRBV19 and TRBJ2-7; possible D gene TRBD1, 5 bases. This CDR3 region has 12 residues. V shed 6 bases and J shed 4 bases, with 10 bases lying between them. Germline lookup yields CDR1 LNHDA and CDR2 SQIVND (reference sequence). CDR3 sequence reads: CASSPQGYEQYF. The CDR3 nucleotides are TGTGCCAGTAGCCCGCAGGGTTACGAGCAGTACTTC. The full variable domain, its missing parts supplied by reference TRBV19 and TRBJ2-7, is DGGITQSPKYLFRKEGQNVTLSCEQNLNHDAMYWYRQDPGQGLRLIYYSQIVNDFQKGDIAEGYSVSREKKESFPLTVTSAQKNPTAFYLCASSPQGYEQYFGPGTRLTVT.

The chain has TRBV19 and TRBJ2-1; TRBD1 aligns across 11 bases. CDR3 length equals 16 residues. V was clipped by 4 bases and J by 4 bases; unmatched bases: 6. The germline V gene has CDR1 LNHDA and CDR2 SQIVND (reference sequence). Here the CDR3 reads CASSNMRDRGYNEQFF. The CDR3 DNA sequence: TGTGCCAGTAGTAACATGCGGGACAGGGGGTACAATGAGCAGTTCTTC. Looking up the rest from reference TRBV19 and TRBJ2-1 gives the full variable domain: DGGITQSPKYLFRKEGQNVTLSCEQNLNHDAMYWYRQDPGQGLRLIYYSQIVNDFQKGDIAEGYSVSREKKESFPLTVTSAQKNPTAFYLCASSNMRDRGYNEQFFGPGTRLTVL.

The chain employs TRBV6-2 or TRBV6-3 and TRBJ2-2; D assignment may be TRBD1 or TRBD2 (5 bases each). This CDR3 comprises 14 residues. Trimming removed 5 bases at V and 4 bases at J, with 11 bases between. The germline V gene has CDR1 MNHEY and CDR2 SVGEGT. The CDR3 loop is CASSEWGRTGELFF. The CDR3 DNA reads TGTGCCAGCAGTGAATGGGGACGCACCGGGGAGCTGTTTTTT.

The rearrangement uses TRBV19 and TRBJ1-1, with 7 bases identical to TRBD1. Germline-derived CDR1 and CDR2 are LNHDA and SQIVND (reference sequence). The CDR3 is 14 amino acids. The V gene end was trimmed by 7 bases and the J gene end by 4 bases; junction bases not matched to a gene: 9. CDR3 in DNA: TGTGCCAGTACAACAGGGGTGGGGATCACTGAAGCTTTCTTT. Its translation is CASTTGVGITEAFF. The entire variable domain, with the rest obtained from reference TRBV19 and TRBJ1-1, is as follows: DGGITQSPKYLFRKEGQNVTLSCEQNLNHDAMYWYRQDPGQGLRLIYYSQIVNDFQKGDIAEGYSVSREKKESFPLTVTSAQKNPTAFYLCASTTGVGITEAFFGQGTRLTVV.

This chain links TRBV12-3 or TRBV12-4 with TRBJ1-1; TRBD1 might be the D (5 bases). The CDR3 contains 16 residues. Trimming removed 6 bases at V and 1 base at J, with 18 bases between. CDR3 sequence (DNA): TGTGCCAGCAGCCCTAGTTTAGGGGTTAAGAACACTGAAGCTTTCTTT. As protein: CASSPSLGVKNTEAFF.

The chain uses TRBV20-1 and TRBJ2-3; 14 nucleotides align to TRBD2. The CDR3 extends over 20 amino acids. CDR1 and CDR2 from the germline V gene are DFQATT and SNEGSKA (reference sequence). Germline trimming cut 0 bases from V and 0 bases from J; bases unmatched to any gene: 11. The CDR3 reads CSARDLGRLAGGTSTDTQYF. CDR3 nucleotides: TGCAGTGCTAGAGATCTCGGCCGACTAGCGGGGGGGACTAGCACAGATACGCAGTATTTT.

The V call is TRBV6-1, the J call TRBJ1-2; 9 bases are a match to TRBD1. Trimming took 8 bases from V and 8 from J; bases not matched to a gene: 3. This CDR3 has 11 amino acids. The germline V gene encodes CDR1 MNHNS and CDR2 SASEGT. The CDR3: CASGQGTGYTF. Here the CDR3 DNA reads TGTGCCAGCGGACAGGGGACGGGCTACACCTTC.

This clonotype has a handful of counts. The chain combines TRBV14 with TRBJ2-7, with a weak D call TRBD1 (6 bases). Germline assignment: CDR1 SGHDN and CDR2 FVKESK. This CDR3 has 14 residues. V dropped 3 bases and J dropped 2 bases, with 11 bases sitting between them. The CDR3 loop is CASSQLGQTYEQYF. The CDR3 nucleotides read TGTGCCAGCAGCCAGCTAGGACAGACCTACGAGCAGTACTTC. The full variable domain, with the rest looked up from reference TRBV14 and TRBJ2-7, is EAGVTQFPSHSVIEKGQTVTLRCDPISGHDNLYWYRRVMGKEIKFLLHFVKESKQDESGMPNNRFLAERTGGTYSTLKVQPAELEDSGVYFCASSQLGQTYEQYFGPGTRLTVT.

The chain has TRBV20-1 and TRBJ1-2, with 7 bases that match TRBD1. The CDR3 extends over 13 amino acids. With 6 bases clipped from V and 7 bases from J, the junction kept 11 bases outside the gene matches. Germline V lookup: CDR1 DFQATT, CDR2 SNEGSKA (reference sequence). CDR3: CSASVRQGVGYTF. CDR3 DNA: TGCAGTGCCAGCGTAAGACAGGGCGTTGGCTACACCTTC.

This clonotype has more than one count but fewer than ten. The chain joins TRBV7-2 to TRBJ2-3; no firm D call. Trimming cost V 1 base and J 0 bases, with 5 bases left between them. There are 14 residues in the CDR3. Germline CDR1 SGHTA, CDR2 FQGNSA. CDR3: CASSLVPSTDTQYF. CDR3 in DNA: TGTGCCAGCAGCTTAGTTCCGAGCACAGATACGCAGTATTTT.